The clone carrying this T cell receptor (beta chain) was seen repeatedly, ten times or more. Its antigen is undetermined. The sample originates from a study of spatial heterogeneity in lung cancer. Study-wide context: Sequencing covered available follow-up PBMC samples collected a median of about two years after resection. Each time, sequencing found more beta-chain sequences than alpha-chain sequences.

The V end was cut by 6 bases, the J end by 1 base, with 22 bases between. CDR3 length: 17 residues. The sample's time point: blood at routine non-recurrence follow-up after resection. Whole RNA obtained from tumor, nontumor lung or frozen PBMC underwent sequencing without sorting. TCRdb re-derived calls from the 5' RACE reads in MiXCR, one entry per CDR3 protein. The sample includes some 46,000 distinct CDR3 sequences, about an eighth of them seen just once. General study findings and limits: Resection saw ubiquitous expanded tumor TCRs appear in blood more than follow-up did.

The sequence was collected from a male donor with early-stage non-small cell lung cancer. J is TRBJ2-7 and V is TRBV12-3 or TRBV12-4; D ambiguous. The sample here was PBMCs, taken at follow-up. The CDR3 DNA follows: TGTGCCAGCAGCCGATCTTTAACTCGCTCAACTTCCTACGAGCAGTACTTC. This encodes CASSRSLTRSTSYEQYF.